This T cell receptor (beta chain) was identified in a study of T-cell memory formation after mild COVID-19. As for the study in general: TCR clusters were mostly donor specific.

TCRdb recomputed calls from the 5' RACE reads with MiXCR, one row per CDR3 protein. The data hold about 620,000 distinct CDR3 sequences, with roughly 18% observed a single time. Whole-study findings and limits: A second wave of clones peaked on day 37, and their SARS-CoV-2 specificity went unconfirmed. Later expanders leaned CD4+, whereas day 15 to 85 contracting clones were balanced CD4/CD8.

This CDR3 contains 15 residues. V was shortened by 1 base and J by 3 bases, with 10 bases between the two germline ends. The germline V gene has CDR1 SGHVS and CDR2 FNYEAQ. As regards this clonotype: Its antigen is currently unknown.

The rearrangement uses TRBV7-6 and TRBJ1-3; D remains ambiguous. The source is an adult woman who had mild COVID-19 (a few samples of this study predate the infection). Cell type and time point are not known. The sequencing sample was made of PBMCs or a T cell subset sorted from them (not recorded which). In DNA, the CDR3 is TGTGCCAGCAGCTTAGGGGAGTGGGATGGAAACACCATATATTTT. It specifies CASSLGEWDGNTIYF. Full variable domain (rest looked up from reference TRBV7-6 and TRBJ1-3): GAGVSQSPRYKVTKRGQDVALRCDPISGHVSLYWYRQALGQGPEFLTYFNYEAQQDKSGLPNDRFSAERPEGSISTLTIQRTEQRDSAMYRCASSLGEWDGNTIYFGEGSWLTVV.